In its sample, the clone carrying this T cell receptor beta chain was seen a few times. Its antigen is still unknown. The sample belongs to a study of T cells after yellow fever vaccination. For the study at large: Low-cell-number fractions were prepared with SMART-Seq v4 Ultra Low Input.

Regarding the study as a whole: Subsequent to the booster, the majority of primary-vaccination clones reappeared (96% CD4, 88% CD8). Contaminating bulk clonotypes could be abundant in FACS-sorted repertoires.

TCRdb reanalysed the 5' RACE reads using MiXCR and keeps one entry per CDR3 protein. This table holds around 590,000 distinct CDR3 sequences, approximately 13% found once. Specimen: PBMCs, collected on the day of the yellow fever booster vaccination. This TCR came from a man under 40 who received the YFV17D yellow fever vaccine.

The CDR3 protein is CASSTGTSLPNEQFF. CDR3 DNA: TGTGCCAGTAGTACAGGGACTAGCCTCCCCAATGAGCAGTTCTTC. This chain joins TRBV19 and TRBJ2-1; 9 nucleotides match TRBD2. Trimming took 4 bases from V and 6 from J; bases not matched to a gene: 7. Germline lookup yields CDR1 LNHDA and CDR2 SQIVND (reference sequence). The CDR3 sequence is 15 residues long.